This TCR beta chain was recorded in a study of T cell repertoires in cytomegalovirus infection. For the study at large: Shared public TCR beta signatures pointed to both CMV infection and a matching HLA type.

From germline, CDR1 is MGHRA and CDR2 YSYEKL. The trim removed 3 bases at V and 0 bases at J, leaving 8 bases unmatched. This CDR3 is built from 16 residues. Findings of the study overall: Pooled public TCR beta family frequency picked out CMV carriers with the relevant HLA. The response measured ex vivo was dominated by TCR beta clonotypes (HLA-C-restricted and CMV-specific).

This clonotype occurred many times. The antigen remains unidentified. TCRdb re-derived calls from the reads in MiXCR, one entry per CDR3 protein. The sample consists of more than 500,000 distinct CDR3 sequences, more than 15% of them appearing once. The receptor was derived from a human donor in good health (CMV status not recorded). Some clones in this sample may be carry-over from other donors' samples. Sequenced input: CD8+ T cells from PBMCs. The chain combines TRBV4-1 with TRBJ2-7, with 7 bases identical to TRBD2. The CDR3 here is CASSHLLAEFSYEQYF. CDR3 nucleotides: TGCGCCAGCAGCCATCTCCTAGCGGAATTCTCCTACGAGCAGTACTTC.